What follows are 29 T cell receptor beta chains derived from one specimen sequenced in a study of T-cell reconstitution after alpha-beta-depleted transplantation in children. Researchers prepared the TCRbeta library using unique molecular identifiers, the study reports. Each CDR3 protein gets one entry after TCRdb re-called the PCR reads with MiXCR. The sample shows hundreds of thousands of distinct CDR3 sequences, about 14% of them seen only once. Sequencing used PBMCs, obtained from the stem cell graft. The source is a human donor who donated a stem cell graft to a child with Fanconi anemia.

This clonotype has at least ten counts. The junction departs from the called germline gene at one end, perhaps through a read error. V usage is TRBV7-7 and J usage is TRBJ2-7, with D uncertain. Per the germline V gene, CDR1 is SSHAT and CDR2 is FNYEAQ (reference sequence). The CDR3 length is 13 residues. CDR3 DNA sequence: TGTGCTAGCAGCTTACGTCTTCGAGACGAGCAGTACTTC. Protein product: CASSLRLRDEQYF.

The J gene is TRBJ2-5, the V gene TRBV10-3; D is unresolved. Germline CDR1 ENHRY, CDR2 SYGVKD. This CDR3 has 12 residues. V was shortened by 6 bases and J by 3 bases, with 8 bases between the two germline ends. The CDR3 here is CAISPEEETQYF. The CDR3 DNA is TGTGCCATCAGCCCCGAAGAAGAGACCCAGTACTTC.

There are many counts of this clonotype. This sequence joins TRBV20-1 and TRBJ2-5; a possible D gene is TRBD2 (7 bases). The CDR3 totals 13 residues. Germline lookup yields CDR1 DFQATT and CDR2 SNEGSKA (reference sequence). CDR3 region: CSELGGARETQYF. Written as DNA, the CDR3 is TGCAGCGAGCTGGGGGGGGCCAGGGAGACCCAGTACTTC.

The sample holds a few counts of this clonotype. The CDR3 region has the DNA TGTGCCAGCATCAAGGGCGGGGACGCGTACGAGCAGTACGTC. As protein: CASIKGGDAYEQYV. This sequence joins TRBV6-2 or TRBV6-3 and TRBJ2-7; weak D call: TRBD2 (6 bases). Trimming pared 7 bases from V and 4 bases from J, leaving 17 bases between. This CDR3 spans 14 amino acids. Germline CDR1 reads MNHEY; CDR2 reads SVGEGT.

This chain connects TRBV12-3 or TRBV12-4 to TRBJ1-3, with D uncertain. The CDR3 is 15 amino acids. V was trimmed by 6 bases and J by 0 bases, leaving 12 bases between them. CDR3 bases: TGTGCCAGCAGGCCGACGGGGAACTCTGGAAACACCATATATTTT. Amino acids: CASRPTGNSGNTIYF.

V is TRBV12-2 and J is TRBJ2-5. TRBV12-2 is a listed pseudogene. The CDR3 loop spans 16 amino acids. In nucleotides, the CDR3 is TGTGCAAGTCGCTTATACACAGACTCGACCCAAGAGACCCAGTACTTC. This gives the protein CASRLYTDSTQETQYF.

The chain employs TRBV5-1 and TRBJ2-7; 10 positions match TRBD1. The trim removed 3 bases at V and 11 bases at J, leaving 5 bases unmatched. The length of the CDR3 is 12 residues. The germline CDR1 and CDR2 sequences are SGHRS and YFSETQ. CDR3 loop: CASSWDRGQEYF. For the CDR3, the DNA is TGCGCCAGCAGCTGGGACAGGGGCCAGGAGTACTTC.

This clonotype was recorded at least ten times. This chain uses TRBV4-3 with TRBJ1-6; a possible D gene is TRBD1 (5 bases). This CDR3 has 14 residues. Germline CDR1 LGHNA, CDR2 YSLEER. Trimming took 4 bases from V and 7 from J, leaving 11 bases between them. The CDR3 sequence: CASSLGTNNSPLHF. Written as DNA, the CDR3 is TGCGCCAGCAGCCTCGGGACGAACAATTCACCCCTCCACTTT.

The V and J genes are TRBV10-3 and TRBJ2-1; possible D gene TRBD2, 5 bases. V lost 0 bases to trimming and J lost 9 bases, with 9 bases between them. The germline V gene encodes CDR1 ENHRY and CDR2 SYGVKD. This CDR3 region has 13 residues. This chain's CDR3 is CAISESERGEQFF. In nucleotides, the CDR3 is TGTGCCATCAGTGAGTCGGAACGGGGTGAGCAGTTCTTC.

This clonotype showed up many times. The chain combines TRBV7-7 with TRBJ2-2, with 10 bases fitting TRBD2. V lost 4 bases and J lost 4; bases outside the gene matches: 6. This CDR3 region has 16 residues. Germline assignment: CDR1 SSHAT and CDR2 FNYEAQ (reference sequence). CDR3 nucleotides: TGTGCCAGCAGCTATAGCGGGGGGCCGTTCACCGGGGAGCTGTTTTTT. Protein sequence: CASSYSGGPFTGELFF.

A note on this clonotype: An end of the junction differs from the germline gene, which may be a read error. The V gene is TRBV20-1, the J gene TRBJ1-6; D is uncertain. CDR1 and CDR2 from the germline V gene are DFQATT and SNEGSKA (reference sequence). The CDR3 covers 13 residues. In DNA form, the CDR3 reads TGCTGTGCTAGAGATCGGGGAGGTTCACCCCTCCACTTT. Residues: CCARDRGGSPLHF.

In its sample, this clonotype was seen many times. The chain carries TRBV29-1 and TRBJ2-2, with 8 bases fitting TRBD1. The J segment lost 0 bases and the V segment lost 6 bases, leaving 6 bases of the junction unmatched. CDR1 SQVTM and CDR2 ANQGSEA come from the germline V gene. This CDR3 region has 15 residues. CDR3 sequence: CSVGQGGANTGELFF. In nucleotides, the CDR3 is TGCAGCGTCGGACAGGGTGGCGCGAACACCGGGGAGCTGTTTTTT.

This clonotype has a handful of counts. The chain has TRBV6-1 and TRBJ1-4, with 12 bases that match TRBD1. CDR3 length equals 17 residues. Germline V gene data show CDR1 as MNHNS and CDR2 as SASEGT. The V gene end was trimmed by 4 bases and the J gene end by 0 bases; junction bases not matched to a gene: 3. In nucleotides, the CDR3 is TGTGCCAGCAGTGTGGGACAGGGGGCAGCAACTAATGAAAAACTGTTTTTT. This gives the protein CASSVGQGAATNEKLFF.

Concerning this clonotype: It may be a read error: a sequence one base away is much more abundant. The chain recombines TRBV10-3 with TRBJ2-1; D remains ambiguous. The CDR3 spans 13 residues. CDR1 is ENHRY, CDR2 SYGVKD, per germline. The germline V and J ends were trimmed by 3 bases and 5 bases, with 8 bases remaining between them. The CDR3 coding sequence is TGTGCCATCAGTGAAGAGGCCGACAATGAGCAGTTCTTC. It is translated as CAISEEADNEQFF.

The chain combines TRBV20-1 with TRBJ2-1, with D possibly being TRBD1 (6 bases). Germline-derived CDR1 and CDR2 are DFQATT and SNEGSKA (reference sequence). Trimming cost V 0 bases and J 6 bases, with 15 bases left between them. The CDR3 is made up of 15 amino acids. CDR3: CSARDFAQGRNEQFF. In DNA, the CDR3 is TGCAGTGCTAGAGATTTCGCGCAGGGGCGCAATGAGCAGTTCTTC.

The chain has TRBV2 and TRBJ1-2, with D maybe TRBD1 (5 bases). Germline assignment: CDR1 SNHLY and CDR2 FYNNEI. Trimming left V 4 bases short and J 7 bases short, with 22 bases between. The length of the CDR3 is 16 residues. The CDR3 nucleotides read TGTGCCAGCAGTGTGGTACCGACAGCATTTAGCAGTGGCTACACCTTC. Protein: CASSVVPTAFSSGYTF.

The chain combines TRBV5-1 with TRBJ2-7, with 9 bases aligning to TRBD1. The V and J ends lost 0 bases and 5 bases, in that order; junction bases with no gene match: 6. Germline CDR1 SGHRS, CDR2 YFSETQ. CDR3 length equals 15 residues. The CDR3 here is CASSLDGTGYDEQYF. CDR3 nucleotide sequence: TGCGCCAGCAGCTTGGATGGGACAGGGTACGACGAGCAGTACTTC.

This clonotype was recorded a few times. CDR3 in amino acids: CASSGLDRGIAGANVLTF. DNA for the CDR3: TGTGCCAGCAGCGGACTGGACAGGGGGATAGCTGGGGCCAACGTCCTGACTTTC. This chain links TRBV11-1 with TRBJ2-6; 10 bases are shared with TRBD1. This CDR3 region has 18 residues. V was pared by 5 bases and J by 2 bases, with 9 bases of the junction left unmatched. From germline, CDR1 is SGHAT and CDR2 FQDESV (reference sequence).

This clonotype was seen more than once but under ten times. The gene calls are TRBV5-1 and TRBJ1-3; TRBD1 is a possible D gene (6 bases). Germline V gene sequence: CDR1 SGHRS, CDR2 YFSETQ. The CDR3 sequence is 15 residues long. Trimming shortened V by 4 bases and J by 3 bases, and 14 bases separated the two germline ends. CDR3 loop: CASSRGQSNGNTIYF. The CDR3 DNA follows: TGCGCCAGCAGCCGGGGGCAGTCTAATGGAAACACCATATATTTT. Based on the CDR3 plus reference TRBV5-1 and TRBJ1-3, the full variable domain is KAGVTQTPRYLIKTRGQQVTLSCSPISGHRSVSWYQQTPGQGLQFLFEYFSETQRNKGNFPGRFSGRQFSNSRSEMNVSTLELGDSALYLCASSRGQSNGNTIYFGEGSWLTVV.

This sequence joins TRBV2 and TRBJ2-3; perhaps TRBD2 as D (6 bases). In germline, CDR1 is SNHLY, CDR2 FYNNEI. The CDR3 covers 12 residues. V was trimmed by 5 bases and J by 8 bases, leaving 11 bases between them. DNA of the CDR3: TGTGCCAGCAGTTCCCGGGACTTTACGCAGTATTTT. Protein: CASSSRDFTQYF. Supplemented by reference TRBV2 and TRBJ2-3, the full variable domain reads EPEVTQTPSHQVTQMGQEVILRCVPISNHLYFYWYRQILGQKVEFLVSFYNNEISEKSEIFDDQFSVERPDGSNFTLKIRSTKLEDSAMYFCASSSRDFTQYFGPGTRLTVL.

This clonotype was seen only a few times. The J gene is TRBJ2-2, the V gene TRBV6-1; D is ambiguous. Per germline, CDR1 MNHNS and CDR2 SASEGT. Trimming took off 8 bases at V and 7 bases at J, with 14 bases between the two ends. CDR3 size: 13 residues. The DNA for the CDR3 is TGTGCCAGCGAACTCATTAAGGGCGGGGAGCTGTTTTTT. Translated: CASELIKGGELFF.

CDR3 nucleotides: TGCAGCGTTAGTCGCAGTACTGAGACCCAGTACTTC. Amino acid sequence: CSVSRSTETQYF. This chain links TRBV29-1 with TRBJ2-5; D unresolved. The ends were cut back, 5 bases at V and 5 bases at J, with 12 bases in the middle. The CDR3 is 12 amino acids. Looked up from germline, CDR1 is SQVTM and CDR2 is ANQGSEA. Supplemented by reference TRBV29-1 and TRBJ2-5, the full variable domain reads SAVISQKPSRDICQRGTSLTIQCQVDSQVTMMFWYRQQPGQSLTLIATANQGSEATYESGFVIDKFPISRPNLTFSTLTVSNMSPEDSSIYLCSVSRSTETQYFGPGTRLLVL.

This clonotype was seen a handful of times. V is TRBV4-2 and J is TRBJ2-2; 8 bases are a match to TRBD2. CDR1 LGHNA and CDR2 YNFKEQ come from the germline V gene. J was trimmed by 5 bases and V by 3 bases; bases with no gene match: 8. This CDR3 is built from 16 residues. The DNA for the CDR3 is TGTGCCAGCAGCCAGGAGCCGGGACTAGATACCGGGGAGCTGTTTTTT. It codes for CASSQEPGLDTGELFF.

Details on this clonotype: The germline gene is not matched at one end of the junction; a read error may be the cause. The chain joins TRBV6-2 or TRBV6-3 to TRBJ2-3; 8 positions agree with TRBD1. CDR1 and CDR2 (germline): MNHEY, SVGEGT. The CDR3 runs 16 residues. The CDR3 is CASSQGDRSGLGTQYF. The CDR3 DNA reads TGTGCCAGCAGTCAAGGGGACAGGTCGGGGTTGGGTACGCAATATTTT.

This clonotype was seen at least ten times. V and J are TRBV6-2 or TRBV6-3 and TRBJ1-6; D gene unclear. The V and J ends lost 4 bases and 7 bases respectively, with 11 bases between them. CDR3 length equals 14 residues. Germline assignment: CDR1 MNHEY and CDR2 SVGEGT. This CDR3 reads CASSLNRGNSPLHF. DNA of the CDR3: TGTGCCAGCAGTTTAAACCGGGGAAATTCACCCCTCCACTTT.

The V and J genes are TRBV7-9 and TRBJ2-3; the match to TRBD1 covers 7 bases. The CDR3 extends over 15 amino acids. V shed 7 bases, J shed 1 base, and the junction held 8 bases outside the gene matches. CDR1 and CDR2 (germline): SEHNR, FQNEAQ (reference sequence). CDR3 sequence: CASIGSGTGTDTQYF. In DNA, the CDR3 is TGTGCCAGCATCGGATCCGGGACAGGCACAGATACGCAGTATTTT.

This clonotype was counted many times. The rearrangement joins TRBV30 to TRBJ1-2; 12 bases are shared with TRBD1. Germline CDR1 GTSNPN, CDR2 SVGIG (reference sequence). The CDR3 runs to 14 residues. V gave up 4 bases and J gave up 3 bases; unmatched junction bases: 3. The chain's CDR3 is CAWIGTGGDYGYTF. The DNA for the CDR3 is TGTGCCTGGATCGGGACAGGGGGCGACTATGGCTACACCTTC.

This sequence joins TRBV7-9 and TRBJ1-6, with D unresolved. CDR1 and CDR2 from the germline V gene are SEHNR and FQNEAQ (reference sequence). Trimming removed 4 bases from V and 13 bases from J, with 11 bases in between. This CDR3 comprises 12 residues. The CDR3 is CASSSLTGPLHF. DNA for the CDR3: TGTGCCAGCAGCTCGTTGACCGGGCCCCTCCACTTT.

A few counts support this clonotype. The V and J genes are TRBV6-1 and TRBJ1-2; D unclear. The CDR3 runs 12 residues. V was shortened by 7 bases and J by 2 bases, with 8 bases between the two germline ends. Germline V gene sequence: CDR1 MNHNS, CDR2 SASEGT. The CDR3 nucleotides read TGTGCCAGCACGGGCCAGAACTATGGCTACACCTTC. Its protein product is CASTGQNYGYTF.